This entry lists 31 T cell receptor beta chains sequenced from one sample in a study of T cell responses to AZD1222 COVID-19 vaccine. Assay: immunoSEQ multiplex PCR; the TCRdb copy retains only in-frame clones and omits some. There are some 150,000 clones in the sample; approximately 90% occur only once, and 1.6% lies in the top ten. The sample consisted of peripheral blood, taken on day 0 of AZD1222 vaccination. These TCRs come from an adult in good health.

V is TRBV7-6 and J is TRBJ2-1; 10 bases line up with TRBD2. Germline CDR1 SGHVS, CDR2 FNYEAQ. J was trimmed by 1 base and V by 5 bases; bases with no gene match: 5. This CDR3 has 16 residues. The CDR3 here is CASSPSSGSSYNEQFF. Written as DNA, the CDR3 is TGTGCCAGCAGCCCGTCTAGCGGGAGTTCCTACAATGAGCAGTTCTTC.

This clone was observed once. V gene TRBV6-5 combines with J gene TRBJ2-5, with 10 nucleotides matching TRBD2. Unmatched junction bases numbered 9, after V lost 6 bases and J lost 5 bases. The CDR3 totals 15 residues. CDR1 and CDR2 (germline): MNHEY, SVGAGI. CDR3 DNA sequence: TGTGCCAGCAGCTTCAGCGGGGGGGCTGTGGAGACCCAGTACTTC. Its protein is CASSFSGGAVETQYF.

This clone was seen a few times. The chain combines TRBV9 with TRBJ2-1; 14 positions agree with TRBD2. Germline CDR1 SGDLS, CDR2 YYNGEE. The junction had 8 bases not matched to a gene; V was cut back by 4 bases and J by 5 bases. The CDR3 sequence is 17 residues long. The CDR3 sequence is CASSPYSGLAGDNEQFF. Here the CDR3 DNA reads TGTGCCAGCAGCCCCTACTCGGGACTAGCGGGGGACAATGAGCAGTTCTTC.

The chain combines TRBV5-5 with TRBJ1-6; D is uncertain. V lost 4 bases to trimming and J lost 5 bases, with 10 bases between them. Looked up from germline, CDR1 is SGHKS and CDR2 is YYEKEE (reference sequence). The CDR3 runs 14 residues. The CDR3 region is CASSLQVNNSPLHF. In DNA form, the CDR3 reads TGTGCCAGCAGCCTCCAGGTGAATAATTCACCCCTCCACTTT.

The rearrangement uses TRBV7-3 and TRBJ1-6, with D tentatively TRBD1 (6 bases). The CDR3 totals 14 residues. With 8 bases removed from V and 6 bases from J, the gap between germline ends came to 14 bases. CDR1 and CDR2 from the germline V gene are SGHTA and FQGTGA. DNA for the CDR3: TGTGCCAGCGGCAAGGGGGAGGGTAATTCACCCCTCCACTTT. Protein sequence: CASGKGEGNSPLHF.

V and J are TRBV4-1 and TRBJ1-5; possible D gene TRBD1, 6 bases. With 0 bases removed from V and 2 bases from J, the gap between germline ends came to 8 bases. The CDR3 contains 15 residues. Germline values: CDR1 MGHRA, CDR2 YSYEKL. The CDR3 nucleotides read TGCGCCAGCAGCCAAGAACAGGGAGGCAATCAGCCCCAGCATTTT. Residues: CASSQEQGGNQPQHF.

This clone was counted only a few times. This sample also contains other DNA sequences that code for the same CDR3. The chain carries TRBV6-5 and TRBJ1-4; possibly TRBD1 for D (5 bases). The CDR3 has 14 residues. V was pared by 4 bases and J by 8 bases, with 14 bases between. Germline loops: CDR1 MNHEY, CDR2 SVGAGI. The CDR3 protein is CASSSGGVGEKLFF. CDR3 bases: TGTGCCAGCAGTTCGGGGGGTGTGGGGGAAAAACTGTTTTTT.

V usage is TRBV3-1 (or the pseudogene TRBV3-2) and J usage is TRBJ2-7, with D hard to call. The V and J ends lost 3 bases and 0 bases respectively, with 15 bases between them. Germline values: CDR1 LGHDT, CDR2 YNNKEL (reference sequence). The CDR3 spans 16 residues. CDR3 in amino acids: CASSHVAVTGSYEQYF. CDR3 nucleotide sequence: TGTGCCAGCAGCCACGTTGCCGTGACTGGCTCCTACGAGCAGTACTTC.

This chain joins TRBV30 and TRBJ1-5; the D gene is possibly TRBD1 (5 bases). Trimming stripped 6 bases from V and 6 bases from J, with 15 bases between. This CDR3 contains 13 residues. Looked up from germline, CDR1 is GTSNPN and CDR2 is SVGIG (reference sequence). This CDR3 is CACDRVRGQPQHF. The DNA of the CDR3 is TGTGCCTGCGACCGGGTGAGGGGTCAGCCCCAGCATTTT.

V is TRBV25-1 and J is TRBJ1-2; perhaps TRBD1 as D (6 bases). This CDR3 spans 12 amino acids. Per the germline V gene, CDR1 is MGHDK and CDR2 is SYGVNS. Trimming left V 4 bases short and J 4 bases short, with 7 bases between. The CDR3 nucleotides are TGTGCCAGCAGTGGGGGGGCCTATGGCTACACCTTC. Its protein is CASSGGAYGYTF.

This chain joins TRBV19 and TRBJ1-1, with 7 bases that match TRBD1. Germline CDR1 is LNHDA and CDR2 is SQIVND (reference sequence). There are 12 residues in the CDR3. V lost 5 bases and J lost 5; bases outside the gene matches: 2. CDR3 coding DNA: TGTGCCAGTAGTCCGACAGGGACTGAAGCTTTCTTT. Protein sequence: CASSPTGTEAFF.

This chain connects TRBV5-4 to TRBJ2-5; D is tentatively TRBD1 or TRBD2 (5 bases each). Between the trimmed V and J ends, which lost 0 bases and 3 bases, there was a span of 6 bases. Germline CDR1 and CDR2: SGHNT and YYREEE (reference sequence). This CDR3 has 13 residues. The CDR3 loop is CASSLGGEETQYF. CDR3 coding DNA: TGTGCCAGCAGCTTGGGAGGGGAAGAGACCCAGTACTTC.

This clone was observed a single time. The chain couples TRBV12-3 or TRBV12-4 to TRBJ1-2; tentatively, D is TRBD1 (5 bases). Trimming pared 5 bases from V and 2 bases from J, leaving 9 bases between. The length of the CDR3 is 13 residues. The CDR3 coding sequence is TGTGCCAGCAGTCCCCGGGGGAACTATGGCTACACCTTC. The encoded protein is CASSPRGNYGYTF.

This clone came up a few times. This chain uses TRBV7-2 with TRBJ1-6; no definite D call. The CDR3 length is 15 residues. Trimming removed 3 bases at V and 2 bases at J, with 8 bases between. In germline, CDR1 is SGHTA, CDR2 FQGNSA. CDR3 in amino acids: CASSFPPPYNSPLHF. The CDR3, as DNA: TGTGCCAGCAGCTTCCCACCGCCCTATAATTCACCCCTCCACTTT.

This chain links TRBV5-1 with TRBJ2-5, with a possible D match to TRBD1 (5 bases). CDR3 length: 15 amino acids. Trimming pared 0 bases from V and 0 bases from J, leaving 9 bases between. Germline assignment: CDR1 SGHRS and CDR2 YFSETQ. The CDR3: CASSLGQSYQETQYF. The CDR3 DNA reads as TGCGCCAGCAGCTTGGGACAGTCGTACCAAGAGACCCAGTACTTC.

V usage is TRBV6-5 and J usage is TRBJ1-6; perhaps TRBD1 as D (6 bases). This CDR3 region has 14 residues. Trimming pared 7 bases from V and 7 bases from J, leaving 14 bases between. The germline gives CDR1 MNHEY, CDR2 SVGAGI. The CDR3 loop is CASTPLQGNSPLHF. For the CDR3, the DNA is TGTGCCAGCACTCCCCTTCAGGGGAATTCACCCCTCCACTTT.

A word on this clone: This sample includes further DNA sequences coding for the same CDR3. The chain carries TRBV5-1 and TRBJ2-7; D remains unclear. Germline CDR1 SGHRS, CDR2 YFSETQ. Between the trimmed V and J ends, which lost 0 bases and 6 bases, there was a span of 4 bases. This CDR3 spans 11 amino acids. As DNA, the CDR3 is TGCGCCAGCAGCTTGGCCGGCGAGCAGTACTTC. Translating gives CASSLAGEQYF.

A word on this clone: Its ends do not fully match the called genes, so a read error is possible. The rearrangement uses TRBV6-2 or TRBV6-3 and TRBJ1-1, with D possibly matching TRBD1 (5 bases). The CDR3 loop spans 12 amino acids. The V gene's germline CDR1 is MNHEY and CDR2 SVGEGT. Here the CDR3 DNA reads TGTGCCTGCAGCAGGGCGGACACTGAAGCTTTCTTT. Translated, it gives CACSRADTEAFF.

V gene TRBV28 combines with J gene TRBJ2-2, with D possibly matching TRBD2 (6 bases). CDR3 size: 15 residues. Germline V lookup: CDR1 MDHEN, CDR2 SYDVKM. With 3 bases removed from V and 2 bases from J, the gap between germline ends came to 10 bases. CDR3 in DNA: TGTGCCAGCAGTTTTGCGGGGCCCAACACCGGGGAGCTGTTTTTT. The encoded protein is CASSFAGPNTGELFF.

The CDR3 loop reads CASSSPVLAGFYNEQFF. The CDR3, as DNA: TGTGCCAGCAGTTCGCCAGTACTAGCGGGTTTCTACAATGAGCAGTTCTTC. The chain recombines TRBV27 with TRBJ2-1; 9 positions match TRBD2. Germline trimming cut 4 bases from V and 3 bases from J; bases unmatched to any gene: 10. Germline lookup yields CDR1 MNHEY and CDR2 SMNVEV (reference sequence). CDR3 length: 17 amino acids.

V is TRBV28 and J is TRBJ1-2; D is perhaps TRBD1 (5 bases). Trimming removed 5 bases from V and 1 base from J, with 17 bases in between. The CDR3 has 16 amino acids. Per the germline V gene, CDR1 is MDHEN and CDR2 is SYDVKM. CDR3 DNA sequence: TGTGCCAGCAGTACCTGGGACCTCGCCATTAACTATGGCTACACCTTC. This codes for CASSTWDLAINYGYTF.

This chain links TRBV3-1 (or the pseudogene TRBV3-2) with TRBJ1-2; D perhaps matches TRBD1 (5 bases). V was trimmed by 1 base and J by 5 bases, leaving 8 bases between them. CDR1 and CDR2 from the germline V gene are LGHDT and YNNKEL (reference sequence). The CDR3 has 13 amino acids. The CDR3 is CASSQVGVYGYTF. The CDR3 DNA reads TGTGCCAGCAGCCAAGTGGGGGTTTATGGCTACACCTTC.

J is TRBJ2-1 and V is TRBV9; D may be TRBD1 or TRBD2 (5 bases each). The V and J ends lost 0 bases and 0 bases respectively, with 10 bases between them. The CDR3 is 16 residues long. CDR1 SGDLS and CDR2 YYNGEE come from the germline V gene. The CDR3 DNA is TGTGCCAGCAGCGTAGGAGGGGCTAGCTCCTACAATGAGCAGTTCTTC. Translated, it gives CASSVGGASSYNEQFF.

This chain links TRBV7-2 with TRBJ1-6; D call uncertain. CDR1 is SGHTA and CDR2 is FQGNSA in the germline V gene. V lost 5 bases and J 7 bases, leaving 15 bases between the germline ends. The CDR3 is 15 residues long. Written as DNA, the CDR3 is TGTGCCAGCAGCCCCTCGGGGAGCGGAAATTCACCCCTCCACTTT. It translates to CASSPSGSGNSPLHF.

The CDR3 region has the DNA TGTGCCAGTAGTATCCCCAGCGTGGACTATGGCTACACCTTC. This sequence encodes CASSIPSVDYGYTF. The V gene is TRBV19, the J gene TRBJ1-2; D is undetermined. CDR1 is LNHDA, CDR2 SQIVND, per germline (reference sequence). Trimming removed 3 bases from V and 3 bases from J, with 11 bases in between. CDR3 length: 14 amino acids.

This sequence joins TRBV3-1 (or the pseudogene TRBV3-2) and TRBJ1-2; D may be TRBD1 (5 bases). The CDR3 consists of 13 residues. Trimming removed 8 bases from V and 4 bases from J, with 14 bases in between. Germline CDR1 and CDR2: LGHDT and YNNKEL (reference sequence). In DNA form, the CDR3 reads TGTGCCAGCGGCGGACCTGGGGGCTATGGCTACACCTTC. Translation: CASGGPGGYGYTF.

As regards this clone: One junction end does not reproduce the germline sequence, and a read error may be involved. This sequence joins TRBV5-8 and TRBJ1-1; TRBD1 agrees at 7 bases. This CDR3 contains 14 residues. Germline V gene lookup returns CDR1 SGHTS and CDR2 YDEGEE. The chain's CDR3 is CASSLGQMNTEAFF. The CDR3 DNA reads as TGTGCCAGCAGTTTGGGACAGATGAACACTGAAGCTTTCTTT. Using reference TRBV5-8 and TRBJ1-1 for the parts outside the CDR3, the full variable domain is EAGVTQSPTHLIKTRGQQATLRCSPISGHTSVYWYQQALGLGLQFLLWYDEGEERNRGNFPPRFSGRQFPNYSSELNVNALELEDSALYLCASSLGQMNTEAFFGQGTRLTVV.

CDR3 bases: TGTGCCAGCACCTTTGGACTAGCGGGAGGGTCAGGCGGGGAGCTGTTTTTT. As protein: CASTFGLAGGSGGELFF. The chain combines TRBV4-2 with TRBJ2-2, with 15 bases matching TRBD2. Germline CDR1 and CDR2: LGHNA and YNFKEQ. Germline trimming cut 7 bases from V and 7 bases from J; bases unmatched to any gene: 10. This CDR3 is built from 17 residues.

CDR3: CASSHPGAGYNGYTF. DNA of the CDR3: TGTGCCAGCAGCCATCCCGGGGCCGGATATAATGGCTACACCTTC. The V and J genes are TRBV7-2 and TRBJ1-2, with a tentative D call TRBD1 (5 bases). V lost 5 bases, J lost 6 bases, and 19 bases lay in between. The CDR3 is made up of 15 amino acids. CDR1 SGHTA and CDR2 FQGNSA come from the germline V gene.

The chain combines TRBV12-5 with TRBJ1-4; no clear D gene. The germline gives CDR1 LGHNT, CDR2 FRNRAP. This CDR3 comprises 16 residues. With 0 bases removed from V and 7 bases from J, the gap between germline ends came to 15 bases. The CDR3 DNA sequence: TGTGCTAGTGGTTTGGTACCCACCATAGCTGGTGAAAAACTGTTTTTT. It specifies CASGLVPTIAGEKLFF.

The J gene is TRBJ2-7, the V gene TRBV3-1 (or the pseudogene TRBV3-2); no clear D gene. Germline V CDR1 and CDR2: LGHDT, YNNKEL (reference sequence). This CDR3 spans 11 amino acids. The V gene lost 1 base and the J gene lost 5 bases, with 3 bases spanning the gap. CDR3 DNA sequence: TGTGCCAGCAGCCAAGTCCACGAGCAGTACTTC. Translated, it gives CASSQVHEQYF.